Sequencing of this T cell receptor beta chain was carried out in a study of T cell responses to AZD1222 COVID-19 vaccine. Germline values: CDR1 MDHEN, CDR2 SYDVKM. This CDR3 contains 14 residues. The V end lost 3 bases, the J end lost 5 bases, and 11 bases lay between the germline ends. Comment on this clone: Its cognate antigen is unknown.

Study findings and constraints: Researchers report vaccine-associated CD4 TCRs spanning spike, with dominance at 160-218 and 743-854. All repertoire sampling was performed exclusively after the peak T cell response. Donors were mostly white British, more females; clonal diversity possibly underestimated.

Sequenced by immunoSEQ multiplex PCR; TCRdb stores in-frame clones only, minus some. The data show roughly 120,000 clones, 85% to 95% seen once. The sequenced sample was peripheral blood, obtained 28 days after the second AZD1222 dose. The J gene is TRBJ1-5, the V gene TRBV28, with D possibly TRBD1 on 5 matching bases. This TCR derives from an adult who received the AZD1222 COVID-19 vaccine. The CDR3 sequence: CASSFWLGDQPQHF. CDR3 DNA sequence: TGTGCCAGCAGTTTTTGGCTAGGGGATCAGCCCCAGCATTTT.